This T cell receptor beta chain is from a study of cytotoxic CD8 clonotypes in ibrutinib-treated CLL. Study details: Sequenced samples delivered averages of 270,000 or so productive templates and around 94,000 productive rearrangements. Whole-study results and caveats: Clonality increased with ibrutinib response but returned toward baseline at progression. The study found baseline clonality above age-matched healthy donors, tracking circulating CD8+ T-cell counts.

This clone was seen more than once but under ten times. Its antigen remains unknown. Measured with immunoSEQ multiplex PCR; TCRdb has only the in-frame clones, and not every one. The data show about 180,000 clones, about 80% seen once. The origin of this receptor is a human donor with chronic lymphocytic leukemia. The sample here was PBMCs, taken after 24 months of ibrutinib treatment.

CDR3 sequence: CASSLRGGAEYGYTF. The CDR3 nucleotides read TGTGCCAGCAGCTTACGTGGGGGCGCGGAGTATGGCTACACCTTC. The V gene is TRBV7-3, the J gene TRBJ1-2, with a weak D call TRBD1 (6 bases). CDR1 is SGHTA, CDR2 FQGTGA, per germline. This CDR3 spans 15 amino acids. V was pared by 2 bases and J by 5 bases, with 15 bases between.